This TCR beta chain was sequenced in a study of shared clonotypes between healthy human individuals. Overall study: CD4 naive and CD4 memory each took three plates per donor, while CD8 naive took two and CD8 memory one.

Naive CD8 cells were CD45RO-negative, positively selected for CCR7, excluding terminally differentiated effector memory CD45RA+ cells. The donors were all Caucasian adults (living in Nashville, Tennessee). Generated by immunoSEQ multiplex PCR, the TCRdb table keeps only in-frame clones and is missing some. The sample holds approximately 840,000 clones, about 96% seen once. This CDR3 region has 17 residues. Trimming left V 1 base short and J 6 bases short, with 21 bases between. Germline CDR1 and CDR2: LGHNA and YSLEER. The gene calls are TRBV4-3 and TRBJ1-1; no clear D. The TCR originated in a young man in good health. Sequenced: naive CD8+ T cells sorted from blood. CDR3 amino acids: CASSQALWTGSRPEAFF. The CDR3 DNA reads TGCGCCAGCAGCCAAGCTTTATGGACGGGGAGTCGTCCTGAAGCTTTCTTT.